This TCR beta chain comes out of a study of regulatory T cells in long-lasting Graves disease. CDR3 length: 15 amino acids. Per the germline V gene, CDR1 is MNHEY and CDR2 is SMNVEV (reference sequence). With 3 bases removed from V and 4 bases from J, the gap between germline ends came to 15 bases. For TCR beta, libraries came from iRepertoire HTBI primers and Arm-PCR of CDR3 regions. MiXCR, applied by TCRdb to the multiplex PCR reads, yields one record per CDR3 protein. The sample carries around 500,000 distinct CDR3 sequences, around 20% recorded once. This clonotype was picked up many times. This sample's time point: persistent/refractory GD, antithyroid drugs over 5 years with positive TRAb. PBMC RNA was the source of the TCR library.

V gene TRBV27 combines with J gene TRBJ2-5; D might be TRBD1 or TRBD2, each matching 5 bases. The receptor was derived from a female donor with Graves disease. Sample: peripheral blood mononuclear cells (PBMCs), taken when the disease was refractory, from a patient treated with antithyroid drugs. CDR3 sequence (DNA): TGTGCCAGCAGTTTTGGGGGAAGTATTATAGAGACCCAGTACTTC. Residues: CASSFGGSIIETQYF.